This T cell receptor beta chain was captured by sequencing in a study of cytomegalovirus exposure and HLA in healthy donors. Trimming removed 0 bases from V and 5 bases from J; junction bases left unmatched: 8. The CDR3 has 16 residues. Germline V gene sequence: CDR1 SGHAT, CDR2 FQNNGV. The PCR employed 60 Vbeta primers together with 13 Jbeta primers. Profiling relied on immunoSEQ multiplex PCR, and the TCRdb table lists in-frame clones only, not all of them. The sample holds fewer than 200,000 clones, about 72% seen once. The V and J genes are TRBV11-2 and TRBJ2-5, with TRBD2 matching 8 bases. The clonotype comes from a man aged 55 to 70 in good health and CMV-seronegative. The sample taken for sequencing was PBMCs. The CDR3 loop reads CASSLDTGGGAETQYF. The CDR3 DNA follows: TGTGCCAGCAGCTTAGATACGGGGGGGGGCGCGGAGACCCAGTACTTC.